A selection of T cell receptor beta chains follows, all from one sample in a study of T cell changes during pregnancy in multiple sclerosis. The protocol was immunoSEQ multiplex PCR, while the TCRdb copy is restricted to in-frame clones and leaves out a portion. The table has some 80,000 clones, 94% seen once. The sequenced sample was CD4+ T cells from peripheral blood mononuclear cells, obtained after pregnancy. The receptors originated from a female donor with multiple sclerosis, enrolled in a pregnancy study. Each CDR3 is given with its conserved first and last residue. The D gene is left open where the match is weak. The listing skips clone size in some rows; elsewhere it reads once, few, many or a size class.

d_call | clone_size | j_call | v_call | cdr3_aa | cdr3_nt
NA | NA | TRBJ1-4 | TRBV5-1 | CASRGRVDEKLFF | TGCGCCAGCAGGGGCAGGGTTGACGAAAAACTGTTTTTT
TRBD1 | NA | TRBJ1-5 | TRBV7-7 | CASSLAAGQGHNQPQHF | TGTGCTAGCAGCTTAGCGGCGGGACAGGGGCACAATCAGCCCCAGCATTTT
TRBD1 | few | TRBJ2-7 | TRBV5-1 | CASSSGQEFSYEQYF | TGCGCCAGCAGTTCCGGACAGGAATTCTCCTACGAGCAGTACTTC
TRBD2 | NA | TRBJ2-1 | TRBV19 | CASTHHQGLAGGNEQFF | TGTGCCAGTACACACCATCAGGGACTAGCGGGAGGCAATGAGCAGTTCTTC
TRBD2 | NA | TRBJ2-1 | TRBV11-2 | CASSLTSGFSYNEQFF | TGTGCCAGCAGCTTAACTAGCGGGTTCTCCTACAATGAGCAGTTCTTC
NA | few | TRBJ1-1 | TRBV9 | CASSVAVLDMSLGHTEAFF | TGTGCCAGCAGCGTAGCTGTCCTGGACATGTCCCTGGGTCACACTGAAGCTTTCTTT
TRBD1 | once | TRBJ2-5 | TRBV28 | CASVRAGTDQETQYF | TGTGCCAGCGTTAGGGCCGGGACAGACCAAGAGACCCAGTACTTC
NA | NA | TRBJ1-1 | TRBV7-3 | CASSIGLNTEAFF | TGTGCCAGCAGCATCGGACTAAACACTGAAGCTTTCTTT
NA | NA | TRBJ2-3 | TRBV11-1 | CASSFRQGMDTQYF | TGTGCCAGCAGCTTCAGGCAGGGTATGGATACGCAGTATTTT
TRBD1 | once | TRBJ2-5 | TRBV30 | CAWSNRDRGETQYF | TGTGCCTGGAGTAACCGGGACAGGGGAGAGACCCAGTACTTC
TRBD2 | NA | TRBJ2-1 | TRBV6-5 | CASSSGLAGVNEQFF | TGTGCCAGCAGTTCCGGACTAGCGGGGGTTAATGAGCAGTTCTTC
NA | NA | TRBJ1-5 | TRBV2 | CASTPNPRGNQPQHF | TGTGCCAGCACCCCGAATCCCAGGGGCAATCAGCCCCAGCATTTT
TRBD1 | NA | TRBJ1-5 | TRBV19 | CASSPMDRADQPQHF | TGTGCCAGTAGTCCGATGGACAGGGCGGATCAGCCCCAGCATTTT
TRBD1 | NA | TRBJ2-7 | TRBV5-1 | CASSVGQTYEQYF | TGCGCCAGCAGCGTGGGACAGACCTACGAGCAGTACTTC
NA | NA | TRBJ1-5 | TRBV6-4 | CASNPKQVPNQPQHF | TGTGCCAGCAATCCAAAACAGGTTCCCAATCAGCCCCAGCATTTT
NA | NA | TRBJ2-7 | TRBV19 | CASSTSRRTASSYEQYF | TGTGCCAGTAGTACTAGCCGTAGGACAGCGAGCTCCTACGAGCAGTACTTC
NA | once | TRBJ2-1 | TRBV4-1 | CASSQLGIATHNEQFF | TGCGCCAGCAGCCAGTTAGGAATAGCCACACACAATGAGCAGTTCTTC
TRBD1 | NA | TRBJ2-5 | TRBV28 | CASSLGTVGMTQYF | TGTGCCAGCAGTTTAGGGACAGTAGGAATGACCCAGTACTTC
TRBD1 | NA | TRBJ2-5 | TRBV28 | CASRLGTGKQTQYF | TGTGCCAGCAGACTGGGGACAGGGAAACAGACCCAGTACTTC
NA | NA | TRBJ2-1 | TRBV14 | CASRLAAGGYNEQFF | TGTGCCAGCAGATTAGCGGCGGGTGGCTACAATGAGCAGTTCTTC
NA | NA | TRBJ2-7 | TRBV19 | CASSTTLSSYEQYF | TGTGCCAGTAGTACTACCTTGAGCTCCTACGAGCAGTACTTC
TRBD2 | NA | TRBJ2-1 | TRBV25-1 | CASSTTGLAGFNEQFF | TGTGCCAGCAGTACTACGGGACTAGCGGGGTTTAATGAGCAGTTCTTC
NA | NA | TRBJ2-1 | TRBV7-9 | CASTPTRPLGAGNEQFF | TGTGCCAGCACCCCGACTAGACCCCTCGGGGCAGGCAATGAGCAGTTCTTC
NA | NA | TRBJ1-3 | TRBV5-1 | CASSLELVSSGNTIYF | TGCGCCAGCAGCTTGGAGCTAGTTAGCTCTGGAAACACCATATATTTT
TRBD1 | few | TRBJ1-1 | TRBV15 | CATSRPPTGYTEAFF | TGTGCCACCAGCAGGCCCCCGACAGGGTACACTGAAGCTTTCTTT
NA | NA | TRBJ2-3 | TRBV4-2 | CASSQLGREPDTQYF | TGTGCCAGCAGCCAGCTCGGGCGGGAACCAGATACGCAGTATTTT
TRBD1 | NA | TRBJ1-2 | TRBV28 | CASSLGQRIYGYTF | TGTGCCAGCAGTTTGGGACAGCGGATCTATGGCTACACCTTC
TRBD2 | NA | TRBJ2-3 | TRBV5-6 | CASSSPSGRADTQYF | TGTGCCAGCAGCTCCCCTAGCGGGAGGGCGGATACGCAGTATTTT
NA | NA | TRBJ2-7 | TRBV7-9 | CASSLVIGSIPYEQYF | TGTGCCAGCAGCTTAGTGATCGGGAGCATACCCTACGAGCAGTACTTC
NA | NA | TRBJ2-5 | TRBV19 | CASRGQAQETQYF | TGTGCCAGTAGGGGACAAGCTCAAGAGACCCAGTACTTC
TRBD1 | NA | TRBJ2-1 | TRBV19 | CASSTGTGFANEQFF | TGTGCCAGTAGTACAGGGACAGGGTTTGCCAATGAGCAGTTCTTC